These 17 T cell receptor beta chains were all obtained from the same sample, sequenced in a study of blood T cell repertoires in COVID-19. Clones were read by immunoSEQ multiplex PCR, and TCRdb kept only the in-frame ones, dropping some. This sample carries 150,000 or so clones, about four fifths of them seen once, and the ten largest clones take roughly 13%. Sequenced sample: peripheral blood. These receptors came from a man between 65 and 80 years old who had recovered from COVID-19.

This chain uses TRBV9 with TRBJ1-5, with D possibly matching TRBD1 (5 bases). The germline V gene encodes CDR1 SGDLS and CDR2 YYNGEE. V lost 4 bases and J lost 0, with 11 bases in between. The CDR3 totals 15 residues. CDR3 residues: CASSPQGLSNQPQHF. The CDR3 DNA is TGTGCCAGCAGCCCCCAGGGCCTTAGCAATCAGCCCCAGCATTTT.

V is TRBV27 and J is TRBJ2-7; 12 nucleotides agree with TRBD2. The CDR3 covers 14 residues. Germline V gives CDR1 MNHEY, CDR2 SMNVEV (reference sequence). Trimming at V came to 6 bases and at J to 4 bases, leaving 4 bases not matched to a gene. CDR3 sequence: CASSGLAGRYEQYF. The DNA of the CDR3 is TGTGCCAGCAGCGGACTAGCGGGAAGGTACGAGCAGTACTTC.

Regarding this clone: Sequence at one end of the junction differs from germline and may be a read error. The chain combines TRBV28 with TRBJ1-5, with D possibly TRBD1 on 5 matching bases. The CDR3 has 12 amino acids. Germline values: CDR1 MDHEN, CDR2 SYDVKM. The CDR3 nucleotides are TGCACTGCGGCCAGGGGCAATCAGCCCCAGCATTTT. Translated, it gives CTAARGNQPQHF.

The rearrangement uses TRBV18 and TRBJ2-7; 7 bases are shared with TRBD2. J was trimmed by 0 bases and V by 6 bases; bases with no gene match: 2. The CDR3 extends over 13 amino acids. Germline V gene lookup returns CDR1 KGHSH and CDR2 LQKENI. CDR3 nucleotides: TGTGCCAGCTCCCGGGACTACTCCTACGAGCAGTACTTC. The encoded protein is CASSRDYSYEQYF.

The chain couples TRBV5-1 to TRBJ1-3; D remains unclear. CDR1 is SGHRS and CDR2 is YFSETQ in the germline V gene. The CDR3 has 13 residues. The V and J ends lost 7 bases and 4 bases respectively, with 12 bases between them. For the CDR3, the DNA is TGCGCCAGCTCACCGGGGTCCGGAAACACCATATATTTT. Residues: CASSPGSGNTIYF.

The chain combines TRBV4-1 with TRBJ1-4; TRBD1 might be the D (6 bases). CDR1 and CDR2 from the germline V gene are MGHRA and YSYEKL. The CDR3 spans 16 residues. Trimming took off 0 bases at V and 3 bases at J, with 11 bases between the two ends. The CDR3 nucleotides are TGCGCCAGCAGCCAAGATCCCCGACAGGCTAATGAAAAACTGTTTTTT. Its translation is CASSQDPRQANEKLFF.

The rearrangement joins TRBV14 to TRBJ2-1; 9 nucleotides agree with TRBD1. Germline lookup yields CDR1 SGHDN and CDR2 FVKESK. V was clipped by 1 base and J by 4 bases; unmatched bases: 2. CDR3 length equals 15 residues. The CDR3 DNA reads TGTGCCAGCAGCCAAGGGGGGACAGGGTACAATGAGCAGTTCTTC. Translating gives CASSQGGTGYNEQFF.

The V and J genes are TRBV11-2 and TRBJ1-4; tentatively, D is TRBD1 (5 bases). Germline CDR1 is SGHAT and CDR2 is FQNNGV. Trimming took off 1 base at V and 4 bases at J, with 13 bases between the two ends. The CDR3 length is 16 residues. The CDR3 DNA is TGTGCCAGCAGCTTAGGGGCTCTCGACAGTAATGAAAAACTGTTTTTT. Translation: CASSLGALDSNEKLFF.

This chain's CDR3 is CATSDFQPGLGETQYF. The CDR3 DNA follows: TGTGCCACCAGTGATTTTCAACCGGGACTAGGAGAGACCCAGTACTTC. The rearrangement links TRBV24-1 to TRBJ2-5, with 8 bases matching TRBD2. Per germline, CDR1 KGHDR and CDR2 SFDVKD. With 1 base clipped from V and 4 bases from J, the junction kept 7 bases outside the gene matches. CDR3 length: 16 amino acids.

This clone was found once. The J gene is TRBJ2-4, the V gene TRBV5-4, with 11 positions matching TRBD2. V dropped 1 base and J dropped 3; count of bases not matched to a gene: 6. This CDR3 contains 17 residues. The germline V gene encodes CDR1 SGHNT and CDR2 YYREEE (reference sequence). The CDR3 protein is CASSLLLAGVGKNIQYF. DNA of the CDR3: TGTGCCAGCAGCTTGCTACTAGCGGGAGTCGGCAAAAACATTCAGTACTTC.

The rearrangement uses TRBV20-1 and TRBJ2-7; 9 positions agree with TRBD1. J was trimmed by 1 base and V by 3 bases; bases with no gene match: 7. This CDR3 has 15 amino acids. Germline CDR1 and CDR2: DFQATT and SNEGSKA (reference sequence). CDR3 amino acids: CSASAGTGTSYEQYF. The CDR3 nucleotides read TGCAGTGCTAGTGCCGGGACAGGGACATCCTACGAGCAGTACTTC.

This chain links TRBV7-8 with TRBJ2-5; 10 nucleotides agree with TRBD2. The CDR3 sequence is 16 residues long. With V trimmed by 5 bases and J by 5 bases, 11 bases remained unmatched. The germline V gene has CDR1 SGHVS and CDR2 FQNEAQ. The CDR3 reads CASSPRTSGTAETQYF. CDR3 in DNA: TGTGCCAGCAGCCCGCGGACTAGCGGAACTGCGGAGACCCAGTACTTC.

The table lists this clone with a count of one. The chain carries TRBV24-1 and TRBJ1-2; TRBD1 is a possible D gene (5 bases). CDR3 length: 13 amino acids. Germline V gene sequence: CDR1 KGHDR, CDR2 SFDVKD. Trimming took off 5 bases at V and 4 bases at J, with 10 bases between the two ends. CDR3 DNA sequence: TGTGCCACCAGTGGTGACAGCGCCTATGGCTACACCTTC. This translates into CATSGDSAYGYTF.

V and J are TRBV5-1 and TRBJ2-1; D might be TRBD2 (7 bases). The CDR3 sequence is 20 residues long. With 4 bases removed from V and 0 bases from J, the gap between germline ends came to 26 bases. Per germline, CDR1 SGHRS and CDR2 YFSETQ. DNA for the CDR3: TGCGCCAGCAGCAAACCACAGGGTTTGGGGGGAGGGCCCTCCTACAATGAGCAGTTCTTC. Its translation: CASSKPQGLGGGPSYNEQFF.

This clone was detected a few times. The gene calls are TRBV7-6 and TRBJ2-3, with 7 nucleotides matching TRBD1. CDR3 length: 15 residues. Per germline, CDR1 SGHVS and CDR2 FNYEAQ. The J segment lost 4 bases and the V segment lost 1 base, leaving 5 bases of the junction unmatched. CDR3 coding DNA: TGTGCCAGCAGCTTAGAACAGGGGTTAGCAGATACGCAGTATTTT. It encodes CASSLEQGLADTQYF.

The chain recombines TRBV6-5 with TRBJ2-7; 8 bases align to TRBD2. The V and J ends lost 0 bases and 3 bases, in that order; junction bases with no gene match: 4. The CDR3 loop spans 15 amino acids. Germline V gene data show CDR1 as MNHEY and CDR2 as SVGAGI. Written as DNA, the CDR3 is TGTGCCAGCAGTTACTCGATCAGCGGGGGCTACGAGCAGTACTTC. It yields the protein CASSYSISGGYEQYF.

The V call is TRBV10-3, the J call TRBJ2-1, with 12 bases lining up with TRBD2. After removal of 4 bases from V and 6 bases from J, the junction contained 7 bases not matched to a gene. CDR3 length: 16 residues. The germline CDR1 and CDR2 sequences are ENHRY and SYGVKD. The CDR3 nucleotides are TGTGCCATCAGTGGGACCGAGGGACTAGCGGGCAATGAGCAGTTCTTC. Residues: CAISGTEGLAGNEQFF.